This T cell receptor (beta chain) is drawn from a study of T cell responses to AZD1222 COVID-19 vaccine. Turning to the study itself: Pooling was applied to second doses at about 4 or about 12 weeks.

The ends lost 3 bases at V and 7 bases at J; junction bases unmatched: 12. The CDR3 contains 16 residues. Germline assignment: CDR1 SGHRS and CDR2 YFSETQ. Using immunoSEQ multiplex PCR, the repertoire was profiled, and TCRdb retains in-frame clones only, with some absent. The sample carries about 130,000 clones, about 92% recorded once. A note on this clone: Antigen unknown.

Overall study results and limits: Clonal diversity was possibly underestimated; the donors were predominantly white British and more often female. Rises in breadth and depth of Spike-specific TCRs came after two AZD1222 doses. All repertoire sampling was performed exclusively after the peak T cell response.

The chain couples TRBV5-1 to TRBJ2-7; TRBD1 agrees at 11 bases. The sample in question was peripheral blood, obtained on day 0 of AZD1222 vaccination. The sequence was collected from an adult in good health. CDR3 region: CASSSDEGQGAGEQYF. Here the CDR3 DNA reads TGCGCCAGCAGCTCCGACGAAGGACAGGGGGCCGGTGAGCAGTACTTC.